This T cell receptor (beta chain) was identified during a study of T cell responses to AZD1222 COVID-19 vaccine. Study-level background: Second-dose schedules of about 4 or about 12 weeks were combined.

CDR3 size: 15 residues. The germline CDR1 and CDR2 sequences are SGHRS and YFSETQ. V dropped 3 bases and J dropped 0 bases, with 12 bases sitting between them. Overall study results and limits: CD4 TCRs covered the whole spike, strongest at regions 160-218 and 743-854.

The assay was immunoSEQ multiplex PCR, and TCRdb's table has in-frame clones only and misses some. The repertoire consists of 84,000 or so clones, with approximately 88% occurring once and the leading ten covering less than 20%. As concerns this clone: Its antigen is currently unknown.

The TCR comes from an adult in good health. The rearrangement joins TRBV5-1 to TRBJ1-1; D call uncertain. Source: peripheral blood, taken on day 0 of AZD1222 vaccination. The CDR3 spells CASSYSTPMNTEAFF. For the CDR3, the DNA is TGCGCCAGCAGCTATAGCACGCCCATGAACACTGAAGCTTTCTTT.